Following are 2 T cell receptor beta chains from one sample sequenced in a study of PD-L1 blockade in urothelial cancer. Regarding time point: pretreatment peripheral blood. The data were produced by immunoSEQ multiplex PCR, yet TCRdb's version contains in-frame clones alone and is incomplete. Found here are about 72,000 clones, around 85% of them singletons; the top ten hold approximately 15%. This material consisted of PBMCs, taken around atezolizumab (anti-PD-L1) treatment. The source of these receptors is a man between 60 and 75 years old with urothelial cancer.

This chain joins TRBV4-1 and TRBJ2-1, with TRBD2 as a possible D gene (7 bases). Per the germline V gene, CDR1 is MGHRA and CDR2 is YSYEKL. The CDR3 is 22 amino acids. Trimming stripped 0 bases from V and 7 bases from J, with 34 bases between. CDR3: CASSQDWGGTSTGTFFMNEQFF. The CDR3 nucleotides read TGCGCCAGCAGCCAAGATTGGGGGGGAACCTCTACCGGGACATTCTTTATGAATGAGCAGTTCTTC.

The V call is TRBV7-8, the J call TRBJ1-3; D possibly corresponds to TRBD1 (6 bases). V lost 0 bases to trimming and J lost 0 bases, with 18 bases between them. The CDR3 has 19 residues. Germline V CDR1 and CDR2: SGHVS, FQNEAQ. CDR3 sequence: CASSLASGTPEPSGNTIYF. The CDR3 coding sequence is TGTGCCAGCAGCTTAGCGTCTGGGACACCTGAACCCTCTGGAAACACCATATATTTT. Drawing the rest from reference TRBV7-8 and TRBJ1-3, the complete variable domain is GAGVSQSPRYKVAKRGQDVALRCDPISGHVSLFWYQQALGQGPEFLTYFQNEAQLDKSGLPSDRFFAERPEGSVSTLKIQRTQQEDSAVYLCASSLASGTPEPSGNTIYFGEGSWLTVV.